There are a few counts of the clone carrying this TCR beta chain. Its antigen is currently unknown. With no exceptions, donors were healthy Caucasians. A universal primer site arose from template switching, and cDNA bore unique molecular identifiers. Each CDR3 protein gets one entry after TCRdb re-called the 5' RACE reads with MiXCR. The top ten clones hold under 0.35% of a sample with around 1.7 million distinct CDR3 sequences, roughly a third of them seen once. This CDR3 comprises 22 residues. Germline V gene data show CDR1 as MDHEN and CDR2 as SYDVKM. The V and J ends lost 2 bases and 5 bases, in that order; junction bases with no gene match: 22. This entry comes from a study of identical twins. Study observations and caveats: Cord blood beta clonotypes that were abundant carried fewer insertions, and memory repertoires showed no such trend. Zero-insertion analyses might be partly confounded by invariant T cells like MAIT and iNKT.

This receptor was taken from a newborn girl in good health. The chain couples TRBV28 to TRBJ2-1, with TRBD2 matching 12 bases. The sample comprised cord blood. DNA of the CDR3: TGTGCCAGCAGTTTACCCGTTTTCCCTTCCGGGACTAGCGGGTTGAACGACAATGAGCAGTTCTTC. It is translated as CASSLPVFPSGTSGLNDNEQFF.